These 21 T cell receptor beta chains share one sample of origin, sequenced in a study of T cell repertoires in cytomegalovirus infection. These receptors are not linked to any known antigen. TCRdb re-analysed the reads in MiXCR, keeping a single row per CDR3 protein. The table records hundreds of thousands of distinct CDR3 sequences, around 31% of them present only once. Sequenced material: cultured CD8+ T cells from PBMCs, taken from culture after CMV antigen stimulation. The source of these receptors is a human donor in good health (CMV status not recorded). Some clones in this sample may be carry-over from other donors' samples.

V gene TRBV28 combines with J gene TRBJ2-6; possibly TRBD1 for D (6 bases). Germline CDR1 MDHEN, CDR2 SYDVKM. V was clipped by 5 bases and J by 0 bases, with 14 bases between them. The CDR3 is 17 residues long. The CDR3 sequence: CASSTGSTHSGANVLTF. The CDR3 bases are TGTGCCAGCAGTACAGGGTCCACACACTCTGGGGCCAACGTCCTGACTTTC.

The table lists this clonotype with a few counts. The J gene is TRBJ2-1, the V gene TRBV7-6; 11 nucleotides agree with TRBD2. The germline V gene has CDR1 SGHVS and CDR2 FNYEAQ. J gave up 3 bases and V 5 bases, and 9 bases lay outside the gene matches. This CDR3 contains 17 residues. CDR3 sequence: CASSNSSGGLIYNEQFF. The CDR3 coding sequence is TGTGCCAGCAGCAATTCTAGCGGGGGGCTCATCTACAATGAGCAGTTCTTC.

CDR3 in amino acids: CASSPVTGDTYRIGELFF. The CDR3 DNA sequence: TGCGCCAGCAGCCCGGTGACAGGGGATACCTACAGGATCGGGGAGCTGTTTTTT. The chain is built from TRBV5-1 and TRBJ2-2; TRBD1 agrees at 8 bases. Germline V gene data show CDR1 as SGHRS and CDR2 as YFSETQ. CDR3 size: 18 residues. V lost 4 bases to trimming and J lost 7 bases; unmatched junction nucleotides: 18.

This clonotype was observed many times. The chain links TRBV5-1 to TRBJ2-3; D gene ambiguous. Per the germline V gene, CDR1 is SGHRS and CDR2 is YFSETQ. Trimming removed 0 bases from V and 2 bases from J, with 13 bases in between. CDR3 length: 16 amino acids. In nucleotides, the CDR3 is TGCGCCAGCAGCTTGGAAGGGAATCTCTTCACAGATACGCAGTATTTT. Its protein product is CASSLEGNLFTDTQYF.

The chain couples TRBV27 to TRBJ2-1; TRBD2 agrees at 10 bases. CDR3 length equals 18 residues. The germline V gene encodes CDR1 MNHEY and CDR2 SMNVEV (reference sequence). Trimming cost V 6 bases and J 0 bases; bases outside gene matches: 11. CDR3 amino acids: CASSILAGPLSSYNEQFF. CDR3 in DNA: TGTGCCAGCAGCATACTAGCGGGGCCCCTTAGCTCCTACAATGAGCAGTTCTTC.

The chain couples TRBV7-9 to TRBJ2-3; a weak D match, TRBD1 (5 bases). Germline V CDR1 and CDR2: SEHNR, FQNEAQ (reference sequence). CDR3 length equals 16 residues. V lost 5 bases and J lost 2, with 17 bases in between. The CDR3 protein is CASSTTTGPDTDTQYF. In DNA form, the CDR3 reads TGTGCCAGCAGCACTACAACAGGTCCCGACACAGATACGCAGTATTTT.

There are a few counts of this clonotype. The CDR3 here is CASSLRRGETGQEFNYGYTF. The DNA of the CDR3 is TGTGCCAGCAGCTTACGGAGAGGTGAAACAGGGCAGGAGTTCAACTATGGCTACACCTTC. The chain has TRBV7-6 and TRBJ1-2; maybe TRBD1 (6 bases). This CDR3 contains 20 residues. Germline CDR1 reads SGHVS; CDR2 reads FNYEAQ. The V and J ends lost 2 bases and 2 bases respectively, with 27 bases between them.

The genes are TRBV29-1 and TRBJ2-5; tentatively, D is TRBD2 (6 bases). The CDR3 spans 14 residues. The germline V gene encodes CDR1 SQVTM and CDR2 ANQGSEA. The germline V and J ends were trimmed by 4 bases and 5 bases, with 17 bases remaining between them. The CDR3 nucleotides read TGCAGCGTTGTTGTGGGGGGAGAAACGGAGACCCAGTACTTC. Its translation is CSVVVGGETETQYF.

The chain joins TRBV27 to TRBJ1-2, with a possible D match to TRBD1 (5 bases). Per the germline V gene, CDR1 is MNHEY and CDR2 is SMNVEV (reference sequence). V was pared by 4 bases and J by 2 bases, with 14 bases between. The CDR3 consists of 15 residues. The CDR3 sequence: CASSSPRGPNYGYTF. In nucleotides, the CDR3 is TGTGCCAGCAGTTCCCCCCGGGGCCCCAACTATGGCTACACCTTC.

This chain joins TRBV5-1 and TRBJ2-2, with D hard to call. The germline V gene encodes CDR1 SGHRS and CDR2 YFSETQ. Trimming removed 4 bases from V and 1 base from J, with 11 bases in between. The CDR3 totals 15 residues. The CDR3 reads CASSHDTRNTGELFF. CDR3 nucleotides: TGCGCCAGCAGCCACGACACAAGGAACACCGGGGAGCTGTTTTTT.

The chain combines TRBV5-6 with TRBJ1-2, with 8 bases lining up with TRBD1. V trimming: 4 bases; J trimming: 3 bases; junction bases outside the gene matches: 2. The CDR3 totals 13 residues. Per germline, CDR1 SGHDT and CDR2 YYEEEE. In DNA form, the CDR3 reads TGTGCCAGCAGCCAGGGGGCCCACTATGGCTACACCTTC. Amino acids: CASSQGAHYGYTF.

This clonotype was counted only a few times. The V call is TRBV27, the J call TRBJ2-7; 7 bases fit TRBD1. CDR3 length: 15 residues. V gave up 0 bases and J gave up 7 bases; unmatched junction bases: 9. In germline, CDR1 is MNHEY, CDR2 SMNVEV (reference sequence). The CDR3 sequence is CASSLSRTGLGEQYV. DNA for the CDR3: TGTGCCAGCAGTTTATCTCGGACAGGTCTAGGGGAGCAGTACGTC.

The gene calls are TRBV10-3 and TRBJ1-5, with D possibly being TRBD1 (6 bases). Trimming stripped 0 bases from V and 5 bases from J, with 11 bases between. The CDR3 consists of 15 residues. Germline loops: CDR1 ENHRY, CDR2 SYGVKD. The CDR3 DNA is TGTGCCATCAGTGAGTCTGGGGACATCTATCAGCCCCAGCATTTT. Its translation: CAISESGDIYQPQHF.

This rearrangement joins TRBV4-1 to TRBJ1-1, with D tentatively TRBD1 (6 bases). The germline gives CDR1 MGHRA, CDR2 YSYEKL. This CDR3 contains 15 residues. Trimming removed 4 bases at V and 1 base at J, with 13 bases between. The DNA for the CDR3 is TGCGCCAGCAGCCTGGGGGCAGTTAAGAACACTGAAGCTTTCTTT. Its protein is CASSLGAVKNTEAFF.

This chain links TRBV2 with TRBJ2-7, with 7 bases fitting TRBD1. CDR1 is SNHLY and CDR2 is FYNNEI in the germline V gene. The CDR3 contains 14 residues. V lost 7 bases to trimming and J lost 3 bases; unmatched junction nucleotides: 9. DNA for the CDR3: TGTGCCAGCACCCGAGCCGGACAGGACTACGAGCAGTACGTC. It is translated as CASTRAGQDYEQYV.

The V and J genes are TRBV4-3 and TRBJ2-3; D unclear. This CDR3 region has 15 residues. CDR1 is LGHNA and CDR2 is YSLEER in the germline V gene. V lost 0 bases and J lost 3, with 10 bases in between. Written as DNA, the CDR3 is TGCGCCAGCAGCCAAGATCAGTCATGGACAGATACGCAGTATTTT. Translating gives CASSQDQSWTDTQYF.

The J gene is TRBJ1-1, the V gene TRBV25-1; D not resolved. V dropped 4 bases and J dropped 1 base, with 10 bases sitting between them. This CDR3 is built from 14 residues. Germline V lookup: CDR1 MGHDK, CDR2 SYGVNS. CDR3 sequence reads: CASSAQARNTEAFF. DNA of the CDR3: TGTGCCAGCAGTGCCCAGGCCAGGAACACTGAAGCTTTCTTT.

This sequence joins TRBV7-2 and TRBJ2-1; D ambiguous. From germline, CDR1 is SGHTA and CDR2 FQGNSA. The germline V and J ends were trimmed by 2 bases and 9 bases, with 17 bases remaining between them. The CDR3 loop spans 15 amino acids. CDR3 in DNA: TGTGCCAGCAGCTTATATGACACTTCTTTCATTGAGCAGTTCTTC. Translation gives CASSLYDTSFIEQFF.

CDR3 nucleotides: TGCGCCAGCAGCGTCGACCCGTCGGGATACAATCAGCCCCAGCATTTT. This translates into CASSVDPSGYNQPQHF. The chain links TRBV4-3 to TRBJ1-5; D is unclear. The CDR3 runs 16 residues. Germline V lookup: CDR1 LGHNA, CDR2 YSLEER. The ends were cut back, 5 bases at V and 3 bases at J, with 17 bases in the middle.

This chain links TRBV4-1 with TRBJ2-1; possible D gene TRBD2, 5 bases. V lost 0 bases and J lost 8, with 11 bases in between. The germline CDR1 and CDR2 sequences are MGHRA and YSYEKL. CDR3 length equals 14 residues. As DNA, the CDR3 is TGCGCCAGCAGCCAAGATCCGGGATGGGATGAGCAGTTCTTC. As protein: CASSQDPGWDEQFF.

CDR3 in DNA: TGTGCCAGCAGCCTATTCCTATCACAAGAGACCCAGTACTTC. Translation: CASSLFLSQETQYF. The chain employs TRBV7-6 and TRBJ2-5; D not resolved. The CDR3 contains 14 residues. Germline assignment: CDR1 SGHVS and CDR2 FNYEAQ. Trimming pared 5 bases from V and 2 bases from J, leaving 12 bases between. The complete variable domain, with remaining parts taken from reference TRBV7-6 and TRBJ2-5, reads GAGVSQSPRYKVTKRGQDVALRCDPISGHVSLYWYRQALGQGPEFLTYFNYEAQQDKSGLPNDRFSAERPEGSISTLTIQRTEQRDSAMYRCASSLFLSQETQYFGPGTRLLVL.